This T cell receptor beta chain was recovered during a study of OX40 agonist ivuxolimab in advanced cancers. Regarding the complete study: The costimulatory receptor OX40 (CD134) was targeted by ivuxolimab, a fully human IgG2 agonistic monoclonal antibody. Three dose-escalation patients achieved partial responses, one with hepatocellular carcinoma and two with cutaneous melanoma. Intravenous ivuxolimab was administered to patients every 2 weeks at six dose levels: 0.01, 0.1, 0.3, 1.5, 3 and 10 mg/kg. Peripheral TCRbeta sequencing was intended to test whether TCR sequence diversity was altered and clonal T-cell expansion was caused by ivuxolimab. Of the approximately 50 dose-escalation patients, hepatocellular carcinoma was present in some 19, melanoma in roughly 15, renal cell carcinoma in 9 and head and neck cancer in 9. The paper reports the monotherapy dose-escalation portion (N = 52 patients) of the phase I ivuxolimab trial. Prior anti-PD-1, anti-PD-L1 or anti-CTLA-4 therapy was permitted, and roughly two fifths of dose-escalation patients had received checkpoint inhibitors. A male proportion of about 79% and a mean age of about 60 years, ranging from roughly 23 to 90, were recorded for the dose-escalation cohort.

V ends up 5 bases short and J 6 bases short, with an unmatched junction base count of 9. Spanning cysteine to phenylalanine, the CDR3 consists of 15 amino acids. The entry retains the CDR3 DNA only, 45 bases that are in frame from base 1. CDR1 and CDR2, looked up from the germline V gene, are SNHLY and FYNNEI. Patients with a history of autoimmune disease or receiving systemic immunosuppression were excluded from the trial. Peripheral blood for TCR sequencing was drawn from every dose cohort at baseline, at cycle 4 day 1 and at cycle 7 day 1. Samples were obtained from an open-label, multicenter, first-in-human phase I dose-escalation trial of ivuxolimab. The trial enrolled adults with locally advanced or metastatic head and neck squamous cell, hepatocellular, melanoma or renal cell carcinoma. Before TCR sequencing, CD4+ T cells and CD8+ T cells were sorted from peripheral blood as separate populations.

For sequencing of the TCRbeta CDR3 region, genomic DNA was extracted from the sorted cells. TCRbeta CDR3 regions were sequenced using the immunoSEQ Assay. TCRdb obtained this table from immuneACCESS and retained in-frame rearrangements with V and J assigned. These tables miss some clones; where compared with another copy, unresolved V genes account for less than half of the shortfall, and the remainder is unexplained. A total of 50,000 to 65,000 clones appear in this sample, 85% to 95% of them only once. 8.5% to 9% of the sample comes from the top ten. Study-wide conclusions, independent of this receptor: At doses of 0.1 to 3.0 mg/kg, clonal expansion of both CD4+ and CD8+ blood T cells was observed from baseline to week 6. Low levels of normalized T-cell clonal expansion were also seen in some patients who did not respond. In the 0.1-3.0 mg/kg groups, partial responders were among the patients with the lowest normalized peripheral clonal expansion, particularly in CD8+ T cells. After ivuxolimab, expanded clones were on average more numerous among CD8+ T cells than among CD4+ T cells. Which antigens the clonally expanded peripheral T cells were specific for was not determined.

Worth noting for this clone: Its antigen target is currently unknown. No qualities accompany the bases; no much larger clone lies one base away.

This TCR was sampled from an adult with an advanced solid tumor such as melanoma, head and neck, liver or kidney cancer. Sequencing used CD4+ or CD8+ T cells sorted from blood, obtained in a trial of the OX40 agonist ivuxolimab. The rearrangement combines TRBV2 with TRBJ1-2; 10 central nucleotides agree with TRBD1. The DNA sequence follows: TGTGCCAGCAGTAACAGTAGGGACAGGGGTGATGGCTACACCTTC. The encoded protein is CASSNSRDRGDGYTF.